One and the same sample provided the 17 T cell receptor beta chains below, sequenced in a study of blood T cell repertoires in COVID-19. The method was immunoSEQ multiplex PCR; TCRdb's version includes in-frame clones alone and lacks a portion of them. The sample includes approximately 170,000 clones, about 90% seen only once; the top ten take 4%. Material for sequencing was peripheral blood. The source of these receptors is a woman in her sixties or seventies with acute or convalescent COVID-19.

J is TRBJ1-1 and V is TRBV6-5; no clear D. V was shortened by 4 bases and J by 2 bases, with 8 bases between the two germline ends. Per the germline V gene, CDR1 is MNHEY and CDR2 is SVGAGI. This CDR3 is built from 13 residues. The CDR3 is CASSLGGNTEAFF. The CDR3 nucleotides read TGTGCCAGCAGTTTGGGAGGTAACACTGAAGCTTTCTTT.

To note about this clone: Other DNA sequences of this sample code for an identical CDR3. V gene TRBV18 combines with J gene TRBJ1-5; D is possibly TRBD1 (5 bases). Germline CDR1 and CDR2: KGHSH and LQKENI. The CDR3 consists of 14 residues. V lost 1 base, J lost 1 base, and 5 bases lay in between. This CDR3 is CASSPQGSNQPQHF. The CDR3 bases are TGTGCCAGCTCACCACAGGGGAGCAATCAGCCCCAGCATTTT.

The chain employs TRBV27 and TRBJ2-7, with D possibly matching TRBD1 (6 bases). The V end was cut by 4 bases, the J end by 0 bases, with 10 bases between. From germline, CDR1 is MNHEY and CDR2 SMNVEV (reference sequence). The CDR3 covers 14 residues. The CDR3 sequence: CASSSGDNSYEQYF. CDR3 DNA: TGTGCCAGCAGTTCCGGGGACAACTCCTACGAGCAGTACTTC.

The chain uses TRBV3-1 (or the pseudogene TRBV3-2) and TRBJ2-7; 8 bases fit TRBD1. The CDR3 runs to 14 residues. Germline CDR1 LGHDT, CDR2 YNNKEL (reference sequence). The V segment lost 1 base and the J segment 2 bases; nucleotides outside the gene matches: 1. DNA for the CDR3: TGTGCCAGCAGCCAAGGGACAGGGACCTACGAGCAGTACTTC. As protein: CASSQGTGTYEQYF.

The rearrangement joins TRBV6-6 to TRBJ1-1; no reliable D call. V was pared by 4 bases and J by 1 base, with 10 bases between. The CDR3 loop spans 14 amino acids. Looked up from germline, CDR1 is MNHNY and CDR2 is SVGAGI (reference sequence). As DNA, the CDR3 is TGTGCCAGCAGTTTCGTGGGAGGGAACACTGAAGCTTTCTTT. Translating it yields CASSFVGGNTEAFF.

The rearrangement links TRBV9 to TRBJ2-2; TRBD1 matches at 8 bases. The germline V gene encodes CDR1 SGDLS and CDR2 YYNGEE. The CDR3 loop spans 14 amino acids. The V segment lost 3 bases and the J segment 7 bases; nucleotides outside the gene matches: 5. CDR3 residues: CASSAQGAVGELFF. CDR3 DNA: TGTGCCAGCAGCGCCCAGGGGGCAGTCGGGGAGCTGTTTTTT.

The chain is built from TRBV4-2 and TRBJ1-5; TRBD1 aligns across 7 bases. Germline lookup yields CDR1 LGHNA and CDR2 YNFKEQ. The ends lost 4 bases at V and 0 bases at J; junction bases unmatched: 12. The CDR3 totals 18 residues. The CDR3 sequence: CASSPQPQGRNSNQPQHF. The CDR3 DNA sequence: TGTGCCAGCAGCCCGCAACCACAGGGGAGGAATAGCAATCAGCCCCAGCATTTT.

CDR3 DNA sequence: TGTGCCAGCAGTGGCGGCGAAGGCAATCAGCCCCAGCATTTT. Its protein is CASSGGEGNQPQHF. The V gene is TRBV2, the J gene TRBJ1-5; no clear D. V lost 4 bases, J lost 2 bases, and 9 bases lay in between. CDR3 length equals 14 residues. The germline V gene encodes CDR1 SNHLY and CDR2 FYNNEI. The full variable domain, in which reference TRBV2 and TRBJ1-5 provide the parts outside the CDR3, is EPEVTQTPSHQVTQMGQEVILRCVPISNHLYFYWYRQILGQKVEFLVSFYNNEISEKSEIFDDQFSVERPDGSNFTLKIRSTKLEDSAMYFCASSGGEGNQPQHFGDGTRLSIL.

The chain combines TRBV10-3 with TRBJ1-4; weak D call: TRBD1 (6 bases). The germline CDR1 and CDR2 sequences are ENHRY and SYGVKD. With 2 bases removed from V and 7 bases from J, the gap between germline ends came to 11 bases. This CDR3 has 14 amino acids. CDR3 protein: CAISETGKAEKLFF. For the CDR3, the DNA is TGTGCCATCAGTGAGACAGGGAAGGCTGAAAAACTGTTTTTT.

This clone has a single count. The J gene is TRBJ2-1, the V gene TRBV11-3; D call uncertain. The CDR3 runs 13 residues. CDR1 is SGHNT, CDR2 YENEEA, per germline. V dropped 0 bases and J dropped 9 bases, with 9 bases sitting between them. CDR3 region: CASSLDRHGEQFF. CDR3 nucleotide sequence: TGTGCCAGCAGCTTAGACAGACACGGTGAGCAGTTCTTC. The whole variable domain, remainder taken from reference TRBV11-3 and TRBJ2-1, is EAGVVQSPRYKIIEKKQPVAFWCNPISGHNTLYWYLQNLGQGPELLIRYENEEAVDDSQLPKDRFSAERLKGVDSTLKIQPAELGDSAVYLCASSLDRHGEQFFGPGTRLTVL.

The J gene is TRBJ2-6, the V gene TRBV7-2; 9 bases are shared with TRBD1. CDR1 is SGHTA and CDR2 is FQGNSA in the germline V gene. V was clipped by 5 bases and J by 2 bases; unmatched bases: 13. This CDR3 spans 19 amino acids. This chain's CDR3 is CASSARGTGFLPGANVLTF. In nucleotides, the CDR3 is TGTGCCAGCAGCGCCCGTGGGACAGGGTTTCTCCCTGGGGCCAACGTCCTGACTTTC.

The sample holds a few counts of this clone. The J gene is TRBJ2-3, the V gene TRBV11-3; the D is unclear. The V end was cut by 0 bases, the J end by 5 bases, with 3 bases between. Per the germline V gene, CDR1 is SGHNT and CDR2 is YENEEA. The CDR3 contains 12 residues. CDR3 nucleotides: TGTGCCAGCAGCTTAGAGCGAGATACGCAGTATTTT. As protein: CASSLERDTQYF.

The rearrangement uses TRBV27 and TRBJ1-2; D perhaps matches TRBD1 (6 bases). Trimming stripped 9 bases from V and 4 bases from J, with 18 bases between. From germline, CDR1 is MNHEY and CDR2 SMNVEV (reference sequence). The CDR3 length is 14 residues. The CDR3 nucleotides are TGTGCCAGTTCCCGGACAGTACGAAGCTATGGCTACACCTTC. It specifies CASSRTVRSYGYTF.

Comment on this clone: This CDR3 is also generated by other DNA sequences in the sample. The V call is TRBV7-9, the J call TRBJ1-4; D is unresolved. V was pared by 2 bases and J by 8 bases, with 6 bases between. CDR1 SEHNR and CDR2 FQNEAQ come from the germline V gene (reference sequence). This CDR3 is built from 12 residues. The CDR3 nucleotides read TGTGCCAGCAGCTTACGCGGAGAAAAACTGTTTTTT. The encoded protein is CASSLRGEKLFF.

The V and J genes are TRBV6-5 and TRBJ1-2; D is uncertain. The CDR3 length is 12 residues. Germline V gene sequence: CDR1 MNHEY, CDR2 SVGAGI. The germline V and J ends were trimmed by 5 bases and 5 bases, with 9 bases remaining between them. The CDR3 spells CASSPSGYGYTF. The CDR3 coding sequence is TGTGCCAGCAGTCCAAGCGGGTATGGCTACACCTTC.

The chain has TRBV6-2 or TRBV6-3 and TRBJ2-7, with TRBD2 as a possible D gene (6 bases). Per germline, CDR1 MNHEY and CDR2 SVGEGT. The CDR3 is 17 amino acids. Trimming shortened V by 0 bases and J by 0 bases, and 15 bases separated the two germline ends. The CDR3 DNA sequence: TGTGCCAGCAGTTACTCGAATCTCTACGGGAGCTCCTACGAGCAGTACTTC. Translated, it gives CASSYSNLYGSSYEQYF.

The chain recombines TRBV7-8 with TRBJ1-5; D not resolved. V was trimmed by 1 base and J by 0 bases, leaving 4 bases between them. The CDR3 contains 14 residues. Germline CDR1 is SGHVS and CDR2 is FQNEAQ. The CDR3 reads CASSLEHSNQPQHF. For the CDR3, the DNA is TGTGCCAGCAGCTTAGAGCATAGCAATCAGCCCCAGCATTTT. The full variable domain, in which reference TRBV7-8 and TRBJ1-5 provide the parts outside the CDR3, is GAGVSQSPRYKVAKRGQDVALRCDPISGHVSLFWYQQALGQGPEFLTYFQNEAQLDKSGLPSDRFFAERPEGSVSTLKIQRTQQEDSAVYLCASSLEHSNQPQHFGDGTRLSIL.